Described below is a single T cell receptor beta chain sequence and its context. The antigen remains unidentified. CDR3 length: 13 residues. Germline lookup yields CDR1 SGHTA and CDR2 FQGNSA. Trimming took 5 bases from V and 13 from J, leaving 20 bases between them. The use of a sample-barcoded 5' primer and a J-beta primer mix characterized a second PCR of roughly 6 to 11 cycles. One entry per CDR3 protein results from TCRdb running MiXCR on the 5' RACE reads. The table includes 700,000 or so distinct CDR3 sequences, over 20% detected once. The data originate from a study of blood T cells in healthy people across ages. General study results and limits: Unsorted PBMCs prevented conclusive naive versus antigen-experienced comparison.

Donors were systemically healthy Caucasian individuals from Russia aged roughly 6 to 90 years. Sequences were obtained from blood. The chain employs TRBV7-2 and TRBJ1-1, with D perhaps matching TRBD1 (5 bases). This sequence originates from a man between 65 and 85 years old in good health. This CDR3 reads CASSPWVQDFVFF. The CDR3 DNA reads TGTGCCAGCAGCCCCTGGGTACAGGATTTTGTTTTCTTT.